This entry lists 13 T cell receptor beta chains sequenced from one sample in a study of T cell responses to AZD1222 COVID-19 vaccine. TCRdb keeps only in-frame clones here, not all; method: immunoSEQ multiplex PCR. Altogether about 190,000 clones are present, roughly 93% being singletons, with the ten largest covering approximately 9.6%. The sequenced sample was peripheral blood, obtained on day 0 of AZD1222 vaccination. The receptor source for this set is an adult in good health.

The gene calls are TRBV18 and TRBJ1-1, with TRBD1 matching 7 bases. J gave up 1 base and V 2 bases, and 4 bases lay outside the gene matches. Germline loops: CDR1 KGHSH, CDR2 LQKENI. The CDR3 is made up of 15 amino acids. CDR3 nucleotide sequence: TGTGCCAGCTCACCATACAGGGGTCGGAACACTGAAGCTTTCTTT. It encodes CASSPYRGRNTEAFF.

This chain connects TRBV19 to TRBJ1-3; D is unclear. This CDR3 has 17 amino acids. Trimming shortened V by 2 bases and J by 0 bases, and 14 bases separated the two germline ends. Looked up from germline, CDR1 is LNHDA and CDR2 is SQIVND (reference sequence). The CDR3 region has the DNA TGTGCCAGTAGTATACCGGCAGCCCCAACCTCTGGAAACACCATATATTTT. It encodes CASSIPAAPTSGNTIYF.

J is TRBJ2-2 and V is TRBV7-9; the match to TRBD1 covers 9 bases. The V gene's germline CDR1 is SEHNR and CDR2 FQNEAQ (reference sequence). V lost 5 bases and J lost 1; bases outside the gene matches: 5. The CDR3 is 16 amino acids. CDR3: CASSERQGENTGELFF. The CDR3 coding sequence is TGTGCCAGCAGCGAGAGACAGGGGGAGAACACCGGGGAGCTGTTTTTT.

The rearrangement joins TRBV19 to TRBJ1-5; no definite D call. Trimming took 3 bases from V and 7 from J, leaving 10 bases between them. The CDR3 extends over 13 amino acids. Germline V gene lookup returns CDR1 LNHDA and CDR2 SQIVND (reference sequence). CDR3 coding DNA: TGTGCCAGTAGTATCGGGGATGGCCAGCCCCAGCATTTT. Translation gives CASSIGDGQPQHF. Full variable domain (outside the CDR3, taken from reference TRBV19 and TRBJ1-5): DGGITQSPKYLFRKEGQNVTLSCEQNLNHDAMYWYRQDPGQGLRLIYYSQIVNDFQKGDIAEGYSVSREKKESFPLTVTSAQKNPTAFYLCASSIGDGQPQHFGDGTRLSIL.

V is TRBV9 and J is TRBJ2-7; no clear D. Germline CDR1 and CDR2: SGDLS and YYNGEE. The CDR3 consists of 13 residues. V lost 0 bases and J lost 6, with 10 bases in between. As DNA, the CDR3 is TGTGCCAGCAGCGTAGTATATTCGAGCGAGCAGTACTTC. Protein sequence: CASSVVYSSEQYF. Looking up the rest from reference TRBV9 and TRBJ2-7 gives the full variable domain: DSGVTQTPKHLITATGQRVTLRCSPRSGDLSVYWYQQSLDQGLQFLIQYYNGEERAKGNILERFSAQQFPDLHSELNLSSLELGDSALYFCASSVVYSSEQYFGPGTRLTVT.

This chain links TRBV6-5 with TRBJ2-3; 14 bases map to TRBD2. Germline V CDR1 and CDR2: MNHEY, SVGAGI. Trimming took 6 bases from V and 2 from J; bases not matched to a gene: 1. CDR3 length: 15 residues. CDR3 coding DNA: TGTGCCAGCAGGGGACTAGCGGGGGCCACAGATACGCAGTATTTT. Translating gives CASRGLAGATDTQYF.

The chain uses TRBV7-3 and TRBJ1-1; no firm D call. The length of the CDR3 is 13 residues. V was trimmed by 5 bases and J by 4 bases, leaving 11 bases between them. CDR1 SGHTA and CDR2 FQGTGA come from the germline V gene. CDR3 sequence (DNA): TGTGCCAGCAGCGCGAGTTTAGGCACTGAAGCTTTCTTT. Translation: CASSASLGTEAFF.

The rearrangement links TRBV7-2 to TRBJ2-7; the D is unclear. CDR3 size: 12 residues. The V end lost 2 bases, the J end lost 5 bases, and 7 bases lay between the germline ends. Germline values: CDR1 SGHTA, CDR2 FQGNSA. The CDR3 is CASSLWVHEQYF. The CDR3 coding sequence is TGTGCCAGCAGCTTATGGGTACACGAGCAGTACTTC.

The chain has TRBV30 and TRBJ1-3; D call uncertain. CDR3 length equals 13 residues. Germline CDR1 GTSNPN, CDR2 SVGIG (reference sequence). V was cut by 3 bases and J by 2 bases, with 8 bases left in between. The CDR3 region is CAWSWETGNTIYF. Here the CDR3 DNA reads TGTGCCTGGAGCTGGGAAACTGGAAACACCATATATTTT.

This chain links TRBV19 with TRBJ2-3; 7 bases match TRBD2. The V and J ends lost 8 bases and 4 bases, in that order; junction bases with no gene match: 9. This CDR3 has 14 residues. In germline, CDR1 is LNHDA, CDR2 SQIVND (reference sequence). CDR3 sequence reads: CASVAAGEADTQYF. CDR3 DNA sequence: TGTGCCAGTGTTGCGGCGGGAGAAGCAGATACGCAGTATTTT.

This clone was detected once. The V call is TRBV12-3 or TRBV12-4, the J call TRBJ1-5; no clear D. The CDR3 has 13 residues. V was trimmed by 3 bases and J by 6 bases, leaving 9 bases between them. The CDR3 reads CASSFAEGQPQHF. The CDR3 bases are TGTGCCAGCAGTTTCGCGGAGGGTCAGCCCCAGCATTTT.

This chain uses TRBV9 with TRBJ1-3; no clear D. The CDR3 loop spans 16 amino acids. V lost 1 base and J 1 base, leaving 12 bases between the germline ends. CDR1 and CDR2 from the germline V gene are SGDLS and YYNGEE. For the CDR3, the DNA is TGTGCCAGCAGCGTATATGACCGACCTTCTGGAAACACCATATATTTT. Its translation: CASSVYDRPSGNTIYF.

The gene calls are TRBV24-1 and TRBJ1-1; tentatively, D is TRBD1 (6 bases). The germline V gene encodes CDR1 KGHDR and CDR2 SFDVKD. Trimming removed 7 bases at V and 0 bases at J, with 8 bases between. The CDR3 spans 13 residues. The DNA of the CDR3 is TGTGCCACCAGACAGGGCTTGAACACTGAAGCTTTCTTT. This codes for CATRQGLNTEAFF.